This entry describes one T cell receptor beta chain. Trimming shortened V by 1 base and J by 6 bases, and 10 bases separated the two germline ends. The germline CDR1 and CDR2 sequences are SGHRS and YFSETQ. This CDR3 contains 13 residues. The sample originates from a study of blood T cell repertoires in COVID-19. Sequenced by immunoSEQ multiplex PCR; TCRdb stores in-frame clones only, minus some. The sample contains roughly 200,000 clones, around 85% of which appear only once. The gene calls are TRBV5-1 and TRBJ1-1; D not certain. The TCR comes from a man aged 40-49 years who had recovered from COVID-19. The sequenced sample was PBMCs or T cells enriched from blood (not recorded which). CDR3: CASSLKRESEAFF. In DNA form, the CDR3 reads TGCGCCAGCAGCTTGAAGAGGGAGTCTGAAGCTTTCTTT.